This is a list of T cell receptor beta chains from one sample in a study of CD8+ T cells in alopecia areata. Sequencing was performed with immunoSEQ multiplex PCR; in TCRdb, only in-frame clones are kept and a portion is missing. Of about 200,000 clones in the sample, under 40% are singletons; the top ten hold just under 0.5%. Sequenced here: CD4+ T cells sorted from blood, sampled at approximately week 30, from a patient treated with tofacitinib. Receptors were obtained from a human donor with alopecia areata. Both conserved end residues are trimmed from each CDR3. The size entry is marked missing in some rows and otherwise reads once, few, many or a size class.

TRBV2,TRBJ2-5,NA,ASFFQGVQTQY
TRBV6-6,TRBJ1-5,few,ASSYTGPNQPQH
TRBV5-1,TRBJ1-6,NA,ASSLGGQGRSPLH
TRBV19,TRBJ1-5,NA,ASNRWEVRGQPQH
TRBV7-9,TRBJ1-1,NA,ASSFDRAGTEAF
TRBV7-6,TRBJ2-2,many,ASSLGTVNTGELF
TRBV2,TRBJ2-7,NA,ASSGNRGVYEQY
TRBV5-1,TRBJ1-2,NA,ASSPASPSAGSSYGYT
TRBV25-1,TRBJ1-1,few,ASSEWGTGGGNTEAF
TRBV29-1,TRBJ2-3,NA,SVDGGTDTQY
TRBV5-4,TRBJ1-1,few,ASSPTVMNTEAF
TRBV30,TRBJ2-3,NA,AWNQANTDTQY
TRBV29-1,TRBJ2-6,few,SVTQGSGANVLT
TRBV2,TRBJ2-5,few,ASSREQGKQETQY
TRBV6-5,TRBJ2-7,few,ASSYSRDLSYEQY
TRBV9,TRBJ2-2,NA,ASSIGLAGGSAGELF
TRBV2,TRBJ2-5,few,ASSKPETQY
TRBV5-1,TRBJ1-2,NA,ASSLGVTGGNYGYT
TRBV9,TRBJ2-2,NA,ASSSEGPGELF
TRBV5-1,TRBJ1-1,NA,ASSSKQGTEAF
TRBV5-1,TRBJ2-7,once,ASSLAGSDYEQY
TRBV30,TRBJ2-7,NA,AWRGQGRSYEQY
TRBV30,TRBJ1-3,NA,AWVPNIGNTIY
TRBV6-5,TRBJ1-2,NA,ASSPHGLNYGYT
TRBV9,TRBJ2-3,many,ASREQGDTDTQY
TRBV23-1,TRBJ2-3,few,ASSQLGQGSTDTQY
TRBV11-2,TRBJ1-1,NA,ASSTRTGASTEAF
TRBV25-1,TRBJ1-1,NA,ASSEANTEAF
TRBV27,TRBJ2-5,NA,ASMRTFPFQETQY
TRBV5-6,TRBJ1-1,NA,ASSLDYRGRPEAF
TRBV6-6,TRBJ2-5,few,ASRFSGTQETQY
TRBV4-1,TRBJ2-1,NA,ASSEEVGYNEQF
TRBV30,TRBJ2-3,few,AWSVRLTDTQY
TRBV7-2,TRBJ2-5,NA,ASSLVGSLRETQY
TRBV5-1,TRBJ2-5,NA,ASGPERETQY
TRBV29-1,TRBJ2-3,NA,SARDTDTQY
TRBV7-6,TRBJ1-1,NA,ASSPRQGGRTEAF
TRBV5-1,TRBJ2-1,NA,ASNTDTRSYNEQF
TRBV19,TRBJ1-5,NA,ASGYRRQPQH
TRBV18,TRBJ1-1,NA,ASGPGHHPSTEAF
TRBV30,TRBJ1-1,NA,AWKSRREAASTEAF
TRBV30,TRBJ1-4,NA,AYGEGSINEKLF
TRBV23-1,TRBJ2-5,NA,ASSQLGREREEETQY
TRBV7-3,TRBJ2-7,many,ASSPSGGVGYEQY
TRBV6-1,TRBJ2-3,NA,ASSRLAGGTDTQY
TRBV5-1,TRBJ1-4,NA,ASSPGTGNEKLF
TRBV29-1,TRBJ1-1,few,SVVHLNTEAF
TRBV14,TRBJ1-6,NA,ASSQTGNSPLH
TRBV27,TRBJ2-3,NA,ASSLSTHTDTQY
TRBV6-5,TRBJ1-1,once,ASSYRVGRGTEAF
TRBV5-6,TRBJ2-1,NA,ASSDWALRNEQF
TRBV7-2,TRBJ2-7,NA,ASSLGGGLEAGEQY
TRBV4-1,TRBJ1-1,NA,ASRKGGLTNTEAF